This T cell receptor (beta chain) appears in the sequencing data of a study of cytomegalovirus exposure and HLA in healthy donors. Whole-study findings and limits: Reportedly, HLA-A and HLA-B alleles of most subjects were accurately predicted from TCR beta.

The PCR contained 60 Vbeta and 13 Jbeta primers. Some clones are missing from TCRdb's copy, which holds only in-frame ones; the method was immunoSEQ multiplex PCR. The data contain 75,000 to 90,000 clones, about three quarters of them seen just once; the ten biggest clones take up around 10%. As concerns this clone: Its antigen remains unidentified.

Germline CDR1 and CDR2: SGHRS and YFSETQ. The CDR3 spans 17 residues. V lost 3 bases and J lost 1; bases outside the gene matches: 2. Material for sequencing was PBMCs. The chain combines TRBV5-1 with TRBJ2-2; 14 bases agree with TRBD2. This TCR was recovered from a woman aged 40 to 49 in good health and CMV-seropositive. CDR3 amino acids: CASSSGLAGGNTGELFF. CDR3 bases: TGCGCCAGCAGCTCCGGACTAGCGGGAGGGAACACCGGGGAGCTGTTTTTT.